These 26 T cell receptor beta chains were sequenced from one sample in a study of beta chain features in type 1 diabetes. General study findings and limits: Among patients with Type 1 diabetes, TCRB CDR3s were moderately but significantly shorter in every one of the four CD4+ subsets.

No antigen has been identified for these receptors. Of the isolated RNA, all was reverse transcribed, and so the sequenced material was expressed TCRB transcripts. Using immunoSEQ multiplex PCR, the repertoire was profiled, and TCRdb retains in-frame clones only, with some absent. The top ten hold about 0.018% of the sample, which has about 240,000 clones, more than 11% seen once. Sequenced input: naive CD4+ T cells from blood. The receptors were sampled from a man aged 25 to 40 with type 1 diabetes.

The rearrangement links TRBV10-3 to TRBJ2-7, with TRBD2 matching 10 bases. This CDR3 comprises 14 residues. V lost 6 bases, J lost 2 bases, and 4 bases stayed unmatched. Germline V gene data show CDR1 as ENHRY and CDR2 as SYGVKD. The CDR3: CAISGTSDPYEQYF. The CDR3 region has the DNA TGTGCCATCAGCGGGACTAGCGACCCCTACGAGCAGTACTTC.

CDR3 sequence: CSVGWTGSSGYTF. CDR3 coding DNA: TGCAGCGTTGGCTGGACAGGGAGTTCTGGCTACACCTTC. This chain connects TRBV29-1 to TRBJ1-2; TRBD1 aligns across 8 bases. V trimming: 4 bases; J trimming: 7 bases; junction bases outside the gene matches: 8. Germline V gives CDR1 SQVTM, CDR2 ANQGSEA. The CDR3 has 13 residues. Full variable domain (rest looked up from reference TRBV29-1 and TRBJ1-2): SAVISQKPSRDICQRGTSLTIQCQVDSQVTMMFWYRQQPGQSLTLIATANQGSEATYESGFVIDKFPISRPNLTFSTLTVSNMSPEDSSIYLCSVGWTGSSGYTFGSGTRLTVV.

In its sample, this clone was seen a few times. The CDR3 is CASSARWSQETQYF. The CDR3 region has the DNA TGTGCCAGCAGCGCCAGGTGGTCTCAAGAGACCCAGTACTTC. The rearrangement uses TRBV5-4 and TRBJ2-5; D unclear. The germline gives CDR1 SGHNT, CDR2 YYREEE (reference sequence). There are 14 residues in the CDR3. V was clipped by 4 bases and J by 2 bases, with 12 bases between them.

This clone was seen more than once but under ten times. V usage is TRBV5-1 and J usage is TRBJ2-7, with D possibly being TRBD2 (5 bases). This CDR3 comprises 12 residues. CDR1 and CDR2 from the germline V gene are SGHRS and YFSETQ. The V end was cut by 5 bases, the J end by 4 bases, with 10 bases between. The DNA of the CDR3 is TGCGCCAGCAGAGGAGGTCTTTACGAGCAGTACTTC. It yields the protein CASRGGLYEQYF.

As to this clone: This specimen includes other DNA sequences encoding the same CDR3. The chain recombines TRBV9 with TRBJ2-2; D uncertain. The ends were cut back, 0 bases at V and 1 base at J, with 4 bases in the middle. The V gene's germline CDR1 is SGDLS and CDR2 YYNGEE. CDR3 length: 14 residues. The CDR3 loop reads CASSVGRNTGELFF. Written as DNA, the CDR3 is TGTGCCAGCAGCGTAGGTCGGAACACCGGGGAGCTGTTTTTT.

The chain joins TRBV4-1 to TRBJ1-1; D may be TRBD1 (5 bases). CDR1 is MGHRA and CDR2 is YSYEKL in the germline V gene. The CDR3 runs to 14 residues. Trimming left V 0 bases short and J 5 bases short, with 10 bases between. The DNA of the CDR3 is TGCGCCAGCAGCCAAGACTGGGGGGGGACTGAAGCTTTCTTT. It encodes CASSQDWGGTEAFF.

This clone has just a few counts. The rearrangement links TRBV14 to TRBJ2-1; D is perhaps TRBD2 (6 bases). CDR1 and CDR2 from the germline V gene are SGHDN and FVKESK. The germline V and J ends were trimmed by 2 bases and 4 bases, with 9 bases remaining between them. The CDR3 length is 14 residues. The CDR3 region has the DNA TGTGCCAGCAGCCAATCCGGGGGATACAATGAGCAGTTCTTC. Its protein product is CASSQSGGYNEQFF.

The CDR3 DNA is TGTGCCAGTAGTGAGGTAGCGTTATACAATGAGCAGTTCTTC. Translating gives CASSEVALYNEQFF. V gene TRBV19 combines with J gene TRBJ2-1; perhaps TRBD2 as D (5 bases). The V and J ends lost 5 bases and 4 bases respectively, with 12 bases between them. This CDR3 comprises 14 residues. Germline CDR1 reads LNHDA; CDR2 reads SQIVND (reference sequence). The full variable domain, with the rest looked up from reference TRBV19 and TRBJ2-1, is DGGITQSPKYLFRKEGQNVTLSCEQNLNHDAMYWYRQDPGQGLRLIYYSQIVNDFQKGDIAEGYSVSREKKESFPLTVTSAQKNPTAFYLCASSEVALYNEQFFGPGTRLTVL.

The CDR3 region has the DNA TGTGCCAGCAAACTACCAGGGGGCGCGATTGAAAAACTGTTTTTT. Its translation: CASKLPGGAIEKLFF. The chain has TRBV2 and TRBJ1-4; 8 bases fit TRBD1. With V trimmed by 7 bases and J by 7 bases, 11 bases remained unmatched. Looked up from germline, CDR1 is SNHLY and CDR2 is FYNNEI. The CDR3 sequence is 15 residues long.

This clone was found a few times. The chain has TRBV11-3 and TRBJ1-2; 8 nucleotides agree with TRBD1. V lost 5 bases to trimming and J lost 8 bases; unmatched junction nucleotides: 10. Germline V CDR1 and CDR2: SGHNT, YENEEA. CDR3 length equals 14 residues. The DNA of the CDR3 is TGTGCCAGCAGCGGAGGACAGGGTGATAGAGGCTACACCTTC. Protein: CASSGGQGDRGYTF.

This clone has more than one count but fewer than ten. The chain joins TRBV2 to TRBJ2-7; TRBD2 agrees at 8 bases. J was trimmed by 5 bases and V by 6 bases; bases with no gene match: 12. CDR3 length equals 15 residues. Germline CDR1 and CDR2: SNHLY and FYNNEI. The CDR3 here is CASRAGTRPRDEQYF. The CDR3 nucleotides read TGTGCCAGCAGAGCCGGGACTAGACCCCGGGACGAGCAGTACTTC.

A remark on this clone: Distinct nucleotide sequences in the sample also encode this CDR3. This chain links TRBV5-1 with TRBJ2-2, with 8 bases lining up with TRBD1. There are 15 residues in the CDR3. J gave up 1 base and V 4 bases, and 3 bases lay outside the gene matches. Germline CDR1 reads SGHRS; CDR2 reads YFSETQ. For the CDR3, the DNA is TGCGCCAGCAGCCTGGGACAGGTGAACACCGGGGAGCTGTTTTTT. This encodes CASSLGQVNTGELFF.

The J gene is TRBJ2-1, the V gene TRBV7-8; 8 bases are a match to TRBD1. J lost 7 bases, V lost 5 bases, and 4 bases had no gene match. The CDR3 spans 13 residues. CDR1 and CDR2 (germline): SGHVS, FQNEAQ. The CDR3 DNA reads TGTGCCAGCAGCCTGGACAGGGCAAATGAGCAGTTCTTC. Translating it yields CASSLDRANEQFF.

V and J are TRBV7-2 and TRBJ2-2; 14 nucleotides agree with TRBD2. Unmatched junction bases numbered 5, after V lost 2 bases and J lost 6 bases. Germline V gene sequence: CDR1 SGHTA, CDR2 FQGNSA. The CDR3 length is 17 residues. The CDR3, as DNA: TGTGCCAGCAGCTTACTCCCGGGACTAGCGGGAGCCGGGGAGCTGTTTTTT. Its translation: CASSLLPGLAGAGELFF. The full variable domain, its missing parts supplied by reference TRBV7-2 and TRBJ2-2, is GAGVSQSPSNKVTEKGKDVELRCDPISGHTALYWYRQSLGQGLEFLIYFQGNSAPDKSGLPSDRFSAERTGGSVSTLTIQRTQQEDSAVYLCASSLLPGLAGAGELFFGEGSRLTVL.

This clone was seen a few times. The CDR3 sequence: CASRETGVTTTEAFF. The CDR3 DNA sequence: TGTGCCAGCAGGGAAACAGGGGTGACTACCACTGAAGCTTTCTTT. The genes are TRBV6-5 and TRBJ1-1; 7 bases line up with TRBD1. The CDR3 sequence is 15 residues long. Per germline, CDR1 MNHEY and CDR2 SVGAGI. V was clipped by 6 bases and J by 4 bases; unmatched bases: 11.

The chain recombines TRBV19 with TRBJ1-1; D is uncertain. Germline CDR1 is LNHDA and CDR2 is SQIVND (reference sequence). This CDR3 contains 13 residues. Trimming removed 6 bases at V and 4 bases at J, with 12 bases between. The CDR3 spells CASRGQRITEAFF. The CDR3 bases are TGTGCCAGTAGAGGTCAGCGCATCACTGAAGCTTTCTTT.

This clone showed up just a few times. This chain connects TRBV7-2 to TRBJ2-3; 7 positions match TRBD2. Germline V CDR1 and CDR2: SGHTA, FQGNSA. The CDR3 extends over 16 amino acids. The trim removed 5 bases at V and 2 bases at J, leaving 10 bases unmatched. The CDR3, as DNA: TGTGCCAGCAGCCTGACACAGCGGGGCAACACAGATACGCAGTATTTT. Encoded protein: CASSLTQRGNTDTQYF.

This sequence joins TRBV4-1 and TRBJ1-2, with a tentative D call TRBD1 (6 bases). The CDR3 extends over 15 amino acids. Trimming took 3 bases from V and 4 from J, leaving 15 bases between them. CDR1 and CDR2 (germline): MGHRA, YSYEKL. CDR3: CASSQNIQGRYGYTF. CDR3 coding DNA: TGCGCCAGCAGCCAGAACATACAGGGTCGCTATGGCTACACCTTC.

The genes are TRBV7-2 and TRBJ2-3, with D tentatively TRBD2 (6 bases). Germline V gene sequence: CDR1 SGHTA, CDR2 FQGNSA. Trimming shortened V by 1 base and J by 0 bases, and 8 bases separated the two germline ends. The CDR3 sequence is 15 residues long. The CDR3 bases are TGTGCCAGCAGCTTAGTGGCGGGGAGCACAGATACGCAGTATTTT. Protein product: CASSLVAGSTDTQYF.

V and J are TRBV6-1 and TRBJ2-3; 8 bases line up with TRBD2. There are 15 residues in the CDR3. CDR1 and CDR2 (germline): MNHNS, SASEGT. The trim removed 3 bases at V and 5 bases at J, leaving 7 bases unmatched. CDR3 bases: TGTGCCAGCAGTGACGCAGCGGGAGCGATAGATACGCAGTATTTT. It encodes CASSDAAGAIDTQYF.

This clone has more than one count but fewer than ten. The CDR3 DNA is TGTGCCAGCAGCCTCCGGGGGTCCTACGAGCAGTACTTC. This sequence encodes CASSLRGSYEQYF. V gene TRBV5-4 combines with J gene TRBJ2-7; D may be TRBD2 (6 bases). Trimming shortened V by 4 bases and J by 1 base, and 9 bases separated the two germline ends. From germline, CDR1 is SGHNT and CDR2 YYREEE (reference sequence). The CDR3 spans 13 residues.

The J gene is TRBJ2-3, the V gene TRBV27, with 7 positions matching TRBD2. V was pared by 2 bases and J by 6 bases, with 14 bases of the junction left unmatched. Germline V CDR1 and CDR2: MNHEY, SMNVEV (reference sequence). This CDR3 region has 17 residues. DNA for the CDR3: TGTGCCAGCAGTTTAGAACGTGTGGGGGAGGGCCGTGATACGCAGTATTTT. Amino acid sequence: CASSLERVGEGRDTQYF.

This clone was seen a handful of times. The chain uses TRBV19 and TRBJ2-5; possibly TRBD2 for D (5 bases). The germline gives CDR1 LNHDA, CDR2 SQIVND (reference sequence). Trimming left V 5 bases short and J 5 bases short, with 12 bases between. The CDR3 length is 13 residues. In nucleotides, the CDR3 is TGTGCCAGTAGTCCTCGGACTGTGGAGACCCAGTACTTC. It is translated as CASSPRTVETQYF.

The chain recombines TRBV13 with TRBJ1-2, with 7 bases fitting TRBD1. The germline gives CDR1 PRHDT, CDR2 FYEKMQ (reference sequence). The ends lost 2 bases at V and 0 bases at J; junction bases unmatched: 0. The CDR3 is made up of 14 amino acids. Here the CDR3 DNA reads TGTGCCAGCAGCTTAACAGGGGCTAACTATGGCTACACCTTC. It translates to CASSLTGANYGYTF.

The genes are TRBV5-1 and TRBJ2-6; tentatively, D is TRBD2 (6 bases). V was clipped by 0 bases and J by 4 bases, with 17 bases between them. This CDR3 has 18 residues. CDR1 and CDR2 from the germline V gene are SGHRS and YFSETQ. CDR3 in amino acids: CASSLEGLRPTGANVLTF. In nucleotides, the CDR3 is TGCGCCAGCAGCTTGGAGGGACTGCGACCGACAGGGGCCAACGTCCTGACTTTC.

There are a few counts of this clone. The CDR3 nucleotides read TGTGCCAGCTCACCTTCGACAGGGGCGGACTATGGCTACACCTTC. It is translated as CASSPSTGADYGYTF. This rearrangement joins TRBV18 to TRBJ1-2; TRBD1 matches at 8 bases. J gave up 3 bases and V 3 bases, and 6 bases lay outside the gene matches. From germline, CDR1 is KGHSH and CDR2 LQKENI. There are 15 residues in the CDR3.